One sample yielded the 32 T cell receptor beta chains listed below, sequenced in a study of blood T cells in healthy people across ages. Through a sample-barcoded 5' primer and a J-beta primer mix, a second PCR was run for about 6 to 12 cycles. TCRdb ran MiXCR on the 5' RACE reads and lists one entry per CDR3 protein. The repertoire holds about 780,000 distinct CDR3 sequences, under 30% seen once, with over 2.5% in the top ten. These data are also associated with another study on T cells of mothers and their children.

Source material: blood. These receptors came from a boy aged 5-17 years in good health.

The sample holds many counts of this clonotype. V and J are TRBV27 and TRBJ1-2; the D gene is possibly TRBD1 (5 bases). V dropped 3 bases and J dropped 2 bases, with 16 bases sitting between them. Germline CDR1 and CDR2: MNHEY and SMNVEV (reference sequence). This CDR3 has 16 residues. The CDR3 protein is CASSFNGGGKNYGYTF. Written as DNA, the CDR3 is TGTGCCAGCAGTTTTAATGGGGGAGGAAAAAACTATGGCTACACCTTC.

The chain recombines TRBV24-1 with TRBJ2-4; 9 bases agree with TRBD1. The germline gives CDR1 KGHDR, CDR2 SFDVKD. This CDR3 contains 15 residues. Germline trimming cut 4 bases from V and 8 bases from J; bases unmatched to any gene: 8. CDR3: CATSDPPGQGDIQYF. The DNA for the CDR3 is TGTGCCACCAGTGACCCTCCGGGACAGGGTGACATTCAGTACTTC.

This chain connects TRBV7-6 to TRBJ2-5; D might be TRBD1 (6 bases). The CDR3 contains 14 residues. Germline V gene lookup returns CDR1 SGHVS and CDR2 FNYEAQ. Between the trimmed V and J ends, which lost 5 bases and 5 bases, there was a span of 15 bases. The CDR3 sequence: CASSQRQVGETQYF. The CDR3 region has the DNA TGTGCCAGCAGCCAAAGACAGGTGGGGGAGACCCAGTACTTC.

The chain is built from TRBV12-3 or TRBV12-4 and TRBJ2-7; TRBD2 might be the D (5 bases). The CDR3 sequence is 15 residues long. The V gene lost 6 bases and the J gene lost 1 base, with 16 bases spanning the gap. The CDR3 DNA reads TGTGCCAGCAGCTTCGCCGAGGGAAATTCCTACGAGCAGTACTTC. It yields the protein CASSFAEGNSYEQYF.

The chain combines TRBV7-2 with TRBJ2-5; the D is unclear. The germline CDR1 and CDR2 sequences are SGHTA and FQGNSA. The length of the CDR3 is 18 residues. Trimming took 4 bases from V and 3 from J, leaving 24 bases between them. The CDR3 nucleotides read TGTGCCAGCAGCTATACCCCATTCCCCGGCAGTATGGAAGAGACCCAGTACTTC. Protein product: CASSYTPFPGSMEETQYF.

The V call is TRBV12-3 or TRBV12-4, the J call TRBJ2-5, with TRBD2 matching 13 bases. With 6 bases clipped from V and 7 bases from J, the junction kept 5 bases outside the gene matches. The CDR3 loop spans 14 amino acids. The CDR3, as DNA: TGTGCCAGCAGGTCGCGACTAGCGGGGGGGACCCAGTACTTC. This sequence encodes CASRSRLAGGTQYF.

The CDR3 sequence: CASSSSLPGQGADTGELFF. The CDR3 DNA reads as TGTGCCAGCAGTTCCTCCCTTCCGGGACAGGGGGCGGACACCGGGGAGCTGTTTTTT. This rearrangement joins TRBV6-5 to TRBJ2-2; 12 bases align to TRBD1. Germline V gives CDR1 MNHEY, CDR2 SVGAGI. CDR3 length: 19 residues. With V trimmed by 4 bases and J by 3 bases, 12 bases remained unmatched.

This rearrangement joins TRBV9 to TRBJ2-5, with D maybe TRBD1 (5 bases). Between the trimmed V and J ends, which lost 2 bases and 2 bases, there was a span of 16 bases. CDR3 length equals 16 residues. The germline V gene has CDR1 SGDLS and CDR2 YYNGEE. DNA of the CDR3: TGTGCCAGCAGCGTGGAAGTTTGGACAAAACAAGAGACCCAGTACTTC. Its translation: CASSVEVWTKQETQYF.

Only a few counts were recorded for this clonotype. The rearrangement joins TRBV20-1 to TRBJ2-5; no clear D gene. Germline assignment: CDR1 DFQATT and CDR2 SNEGSKA (reference sequence). Trimming shortened V by 5 bases and J by 2 bases, and 6 bases separated the two germline ends. This CDR3 contains 11 residues. In DNA, the CDR3 is TGCAGTGCTCAAAAACAAGAGACCCAGTACTTC. Translation: CSAQKQETQYF.

This clonotype has only a few counts. The chain combines TRBV5-6 with TRBJ1-4; 10 bases match TRBD1. The CDR3 totals 15 residues. Germline V lookup: CDR1 SGHDT, CDR2 YYEEEE. V was clipped by 4 bases and J by 7 bases; unmatched bases: 7. The CDR3 here is CASSHGQGVTEKLFF. The DNA of the CDR3 is TGTGCCAGCAGCCACGGACAGGGGGTGACTGAAAAACTGTTTTTT. Variable domain in full (rest from reference TRBV5-6 and TRBJ1-4): DAGVTQSPTHLIKTRGQQVTLRCSPKSGHDTVSWYQQALGQGPQFIFQYYEEEERQRGNFPDRFSGHQFPNYSSELNVNALLLGDSALYLCASSHGQGVTEKLFFGSGTQLSVL.

The V and J genes are TRBV18 and TRBJ2-5; 13 bases fit TRBD2. The germline V gene encodes CDR1 KGHSH and CDR2 LQKENI. The CDR3 is made up of 16 amino acids. The V segment lost 3 bases and the J segment 5 bases; nucleotides outside the gene matches: 6. This chain's CDR3 is CASSPIGTSGDETQYF. The CDR3, as DNA: TGTGCCAGCTCACCGATCGGGACTAGCGGGGATGAGACCCAGTACTTC.

This chain joins TRBV9 and TRBJ2-3; maybe TRBD2 (6 bases). Germline CDR1 SGDLS, CDR2 YYNGEE. There are 13 residues in the CDR3. The V gene lost 0 bases and the J gene lost 9 bases, with 11 bases spanning the gap. CDR3 bases: TGTGCCAGCAGCGTAGAGGAGACTAGGACGCAGTATTTT. Translated, it gives CASSVEETRTQYF. Based on the CDR3 plus reference TRBV9 and TRBJ2-3, the full variable domain is DSGVTQTPKHLITATGQRVTLRCSPRSGDLSVYWYQQSLDQGLQFLIQYYNGEERAKGNILERFSAQQFPDLHSELNLSSLELGDSALYFCASSVEETRTQYFGPGTRLTVL.

The V and J genes are TRBV12-3 or TRBV12-4 and TRBJ2-4, with TRBD2 matching 9 bases. V gave up 5 bases and J gave up 0 bases; unmatched junction bases: 8. CDR3 length equals 17 residues. The CDR3 DNA follows: TGTGCCAGCAGTCCGGAGGCTAGCGGGGTAGCCAAAAACATTCAGTACTTC. Translation gives CASSPEASGVAKNIQYF.

The chain uses TRBV7-3 and TRBJ1-1; D not certain. The length of the CDR3 is 14 residues. The germline gives CDR1 SGHTA, CDR2 FQGTGA. V gave up 8 bases and J gave up 1 base, with 14 bases separating them. CDR3 sequence: CASSSAGANTEAFF. CDR3 nucleotides: TGTGCCAGCTCCTCTGCGGGAGCGAACACTGAAGCTTTCTTT.

This clonotype was seen just once. V is TRBV7-2 and J is TRBJ1-5; D not certain. CDR3 length: 15 residues. The germline V and J ends were trimmed by 6 bases and 3 bases, with 15 bases remaining between them. From germline, CDR1 is SGHTA and CDR2 FQGNSA. CDR3 bases: TGTGCCAGCAGTCAAGGAGTCAGACACAATCAGCCCCAGCATTTT. This gives the protein CASSQGVRHNQPQHF.

The rearrangement uses TRBV20-1 and TRBJ2-7; D assignment may be TRBD1 or TRBD2 (6 bases each). This CDR3 has 16 residues. The V and J ends lost 6 bases and 1 base respectively, with 22 bases between them. Germline assignment: CDR1 DFQATT and CDR2 SNEGSKA (reference sequence). CDR3 sequence reads: CSATSGGGGSSYEQYF. As DNA, the CDR3 is TGCAGTGCCACATCGGGTGGAGGGGGGTCTTCCTACGAGCAGTACTTC.

This clonotype occurred a few times. The V call is TRBV18, the J call TRBJ1-3; no firm D call. This CDR3 comprises 16 residues. The V gene lost 1 base and the J gene lost 0 bases, with 10 bases spanning the gap. Germline V gene lookup returns CDR1 KGHSH and CDR2 LQKENI. For the CDR3, the DNA is TGTGCCAGCTCACCACAGACTGTAAGCTCTGGAAACACCATATATTTT. Its protein is CASSPQTVSSGNTIYF.

This clonotype has more than one count but fewer than ten. This chain links TRBV30 with TRBJ2-7; D is unclear. Germline lookup yields CDR1 GTSNPN and CDR2 SVGIG (reference sequence). The CDR3 contains 12 residues. Between the trimmed V and J ends, which lost 0 bases and 3 bases, there was a span of 6 bases. CDR3 protein: CAWSVRDYEQYF. The CDR3 nucleotides read TGTGCCTGGAGTGTTAGGGACTACGAGCAGTACTTC.

The V and J genes are TRBV11-2 and TRBJ2-1; D is undetermined. The last part of the DNA fits TRBJ2-5 better; the J call may be wrong. This CDR3 contains 12 residues. CDR1 and CDR2 (germline): SGHAT, FQNNGV. In nucleotides, the CDR3 is TGTGCCAGCAGTGGTCGAAGGAAGACCCAGTACTTC. Its protein product is CASSGRRKTQYF.

The chain is built from TRBV20-1 and TRBJ2-5; unclear D gene. With 2 bases removed from V and 0 bases from J, the gap between germline ends came to 7 bases. The CDR3 is 13 residues long. Germline V lookup: CDR1 DFQATT, CDR2 SNEGSKA (reference sequence). The CDR3: CSARTRYQETQYF. CDR3 in DNA: TGCAGTGCTAGAACCCGGTACCAAGAGACCCAGTACTTC.

CDR3 amino acids: CASSPPGPDTEAFF. CDR3 nucleotides: TGTGCCAGCAGTCCCCCCGGGCCGGACACTGAAGCTTTCTTT. The chain is built from TRBV12-3 or TRBV12-4 and TRBJ1-1; no clear D. The CDR3 extends over 14 amino acids. V dropped 5 bases and J dropped 3 bases, with 13 bases sitting between them.

The table lists this clonotype with a few counts. This chain connects TRBV20-1 to TRBJ1-5; D remains unclear. Germline values: CDR1 DFQATT, CDR2 SNEGSKA (reference sequence). This CDR3 has 12 residues. Trimming cost V 6 bases and J 5 bases, with 11 bases left between them. The chain's CDR3 is CSAKTGDQPQHF. The DNA of the CDR3 is TGCAGTGCCAAGACCGGGGATCAGCCCCAGCATTTT.

The chain carries TRBV28 and TRBJ1-4; 8 nucleotides line up with TRBD1. In germline, CDR1 is MDHEN, CDR2 SYDVKM. V lost 7 bases and J lost 8; bases outside the gene matches: 9. CDR3 length: 14 amino acids. The CDR3 DNA reads TGTGCCAGCACCCCGGACAGGGAGGAGGAAAAACTGTTTTTT. Translating gives CASTPDREEEKLFF.

In this sample, this clonotype turned up a few times. This chain uses TRBV3-1 with TRBJ2-1; the D is unclear. The DNA end favors TRBJ2-7, so the J call may be wrong. The CDR3 is made up of 14 amino acids. Germline V lookup: CDR1 LGHDT, CDR2 YNNKEL (reference sequence). The CDR3 here is CASSPTSATYEQYF. The CDR3 nucleotides are TGTGCCAGCAGCCCAACCTCCGCCACCTACGAGCAGTACTTC.

The CDR3, as DNA: TGTGCCAGCACAGGGGTTAGCGGGTCACAAGAGACCCAGTACTTC. Amino acids: CASTGVSGSQETQYF. The gene calls are TRBV2 and TRBJ2-5; D perhaps matches TRBD2 (7 bases). Germline CDR1 and CDR2: SNHLY and FYNNEI. This CDR3 has 15 residues. Between the trimmed V and J ends, which lost 7 bases and 2 bases, there was a span of 17 bases.

This clonotype was seen repeatedly, ten times or more. The rearrangement uses TRBV5-1 and TRBJ2-7; D tentatively reads TRBD1 or TRBD2 (6 bases each). Germline CDR1 SGHRS, CDR2 YFSETQ. The CDR3 length is 13 residues. Trimming shortened V by 0 bases and J by 11 bases, and 15 bases separated the two germline ends. CDR3 DNA sequence: TGCGCCAGCAGCTTGGAGGCCGCCGGGGGCGAGTACTTC. As protein: CASSLEAAGGEYF.

This clonotype has just a few counts. The chain joins TRBV12-3 or TRBV12-4 to TRBJ2-2; TRBD1 agrees at 9 bases. Germline trimming cut 3 bases from V and 6 bases from J; bases unmatched to any gene: 5. The CDR3 has 15 residues. The CDR3 is CASSLWTGVSGELFF. CDR3 nucleotide sequence: TGTGCCAGCAGTTTGTGGACAGGGGTGTCCGGGGAGCTGTTTTTT.

CDR3 sequence: CSASLLRRSTGETQYF. CDR3 in DNA: TGCAGTGCTAGTCTTCTTCGGCGTTCCACCGGAGAGACCCAGTACTTC. The rearrangement uses TRBV20-1 and TRBJ2-5; D gene ambiguous. The length of the CDR3 is 16 residues. Germline loops: CDR1 DFQATT, CDR2 SNEGSKA (reference sequence). Trimming removed 3 bases from V and 4 bases from J, with 21 bases in between.

This clonotype has more than one count but fewer than ten. The rearrangement uses TRBV2 and TRBJ2-5; possibly TRBD1 or TRBD2 for D (6 bases each). The germline gives CDR1 SNHLY, CDR2 FYNNEI. Trimming left V 6 bases short and J 4 bases short, with 12 bases between. The CDR3 runs to 13 residues. The CDR3 spells CASSPRGVETQYF. The CDR3 region has the DNA TGTGCCAGCAGCCCGAGGGGGGTAGAGACCCAGTACTTC.

Comments on this clonotype: Relative to the germline gene, one junction end is altered; a read error may explain this. This sequence joins TRBV28 and TRBJ2-1; possible D gene TRBD2, 7 bases. The CDR3 spans 13 residues. Germline-derived CDR1 and CDR2 are MDHEN and SYDVKM. CDR3: CATGGLSYSEQFF. The CDR3 nucleotides read TGTGCCACGGGGGGCCTCTCCTACAGTGAGCAGTTCTTC.

This chain connects TRBV7-8 to TRBJ2-5; 11 nucleotides line up with TRBD1. The CDR3 is 16 amino acids. Germline V gene data show CDR1 as SGHVS and CDR2 as FQNEAQ. The trim removed 2 bases at V and 7 bases at J, leaving 9 bases unmatched. CDR3 loop: CASSLRSGQGEGTQYF. The CDR3 coding sequence is TGTGCCAGCAGCTTACGTTCGGGACAGGGGGAGGGGACCCAGTACTTC. Drawing the rest from reference TRBV7-8 and TRBJ2-5, the complete variable domain is GAGVSQSPRYKVAKRGQDVALRCDPISGHVSLFWYQQALGQGPEFLTYFQNEAQLDKSGLPSDRFFAERPEGSVSTLKIQRTQQEDSAVYLCASSLRSGQGEGTQYFGPGTRLLVL.

This CDR3 is CASKKGQDRYEQYF. The CDR3 DNA reads as TGTGCCAGCAAAAAGGGACAGGACCGCTACGAGCAGTACTTC. The V call is TRBV6-1, the J call TRBJ2-7, with 8 bases lining up with TRBD1. Germline V gene lookup returns CDR1 MNHNS and CDR2 SASEGT. J was trimmed by 3 bases and V by 7 bases; bases with no gene match: 8. The CDR3 spans 14 residues.